This T cell receptor (beta chain) was captured in a study of cytomegalovirus exposure and HLA in healthy donors. Whole-study results and caveats: Beyond CMV serostatus, there was no information to go on about immune exposure.

The PCR contained 60 Vbeta and 13 Jbeta primers. Per the original data handling: Some 80 million unique TCR beta chains, roughly 11 million shared, were counted in a later analysis. Here immunoSEQ multiplex PCR was the method, and the copy in TCRdb shows in-frame clones only, minus some. V and J calls and clone size follow that table, whereas D and trimming were derived from the DNA. The sample consists of 100,000 to 150,000 clones, roughly two thirds of them appearing once. The germline CDR1 and CDR2 sequences are SGHRS and YFSETQ. The CDR3 length is 17 residues. Trimming at V came to 1 base and at J to 1 base, leaving 7 bases not matched to a gene. On this clone itself: The antigen remains unidentified.

The receptor comes from a man younger than 40 in good health and CMV-seropositive. The sequenced sample was PBMCs. J is TRBJ2-1 and V is TRBV5-1; TRBD2 agrees at 8 bases. The CDR3 nucleotides are TGCGCCAGCAGCTTGAGTTCAGCGGGAGTTTCCTACAATGAGCAGTTCTTC. This codes for CASSLSSAGVSYNEQFF.